This TCR beta chain was documented in a study of Ad26.COV2.S vaccination and SARS-CoV-2 variants. The CDR3 has 14 amino acids. Germline loops: CDR1 MGHRA, CDR2 YSYEKL. Trimming shortened V by 1 base and J by 0 bases, and 5 bases separated the two germline ends. Broader study findings: Higher spike-specific TCR breadth was found in vaccine recipients than in placebo recipients. Substantial breadth was reported for post-vaccination spike-specific CD8+ and CD4+ T cells. The study found similar non-spike TCR breadth in vaccine and placebo recipients. Total responses of T cells may have been underestimated by the analyses of TCR breadth and depth.

As regards this clone: Its cognate antigen is unknown.

Produced via immunoSEQ multiplex PCR; TCRdb's table is partial and in-frame only. Altogether roughly 140,000 clones are present, 75% to 90% being singletons, with the ten largest covering 4% to 6%. The sample in question was peripheral blood, obtained after recovery from COVID-19. The TCR originated in a human donor who had recovered from COVID-19. The V call is TRBV4-1, the J call TRBJ2-3; D unresolved. For the CDR3, the DNA is TGCGCCAGCAGCCAAGCACGGAGCACAGATACGCAGTATTTT. This sequence encodes CASSQARSTDTQYF.